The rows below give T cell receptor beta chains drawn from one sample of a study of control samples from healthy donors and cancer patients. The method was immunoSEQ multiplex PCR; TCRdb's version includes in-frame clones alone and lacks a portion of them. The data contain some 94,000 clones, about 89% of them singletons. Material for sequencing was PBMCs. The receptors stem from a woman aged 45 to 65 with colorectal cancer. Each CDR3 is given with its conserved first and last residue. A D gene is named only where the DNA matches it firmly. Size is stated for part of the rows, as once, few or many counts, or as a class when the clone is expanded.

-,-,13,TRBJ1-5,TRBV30,CAWSASPEQPQHF,TGTGCCTGGAGTGCTTCACCAGAACAGCCCCAGCATTTT
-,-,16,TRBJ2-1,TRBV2,CASRQDSKWSGNEQFF,TGTGCCAGCAGACAGGACTCGAAGTGGTCTGGCAATGAGCAGTTCTTC
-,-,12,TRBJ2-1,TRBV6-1,CASSELYNEQFF,TGTGCCAGCAGTGAATTGTACAATGAGCAGTTCTTC
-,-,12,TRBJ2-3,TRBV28,CASGADGGTQYF,TGTGCCAGCGGAGCAGACGGAGGTACGCAGTATTTT
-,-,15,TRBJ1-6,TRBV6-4,CASSDKIPQGQSPDF,TGTGCCAGCAGTGACAAGATCCCTCAGGGTCAATCTCCGGACTTT
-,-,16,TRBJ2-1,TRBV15,CATSRGGGRAYNEQFF,TGTGCCACCAGCAGGGGCGGGGGCCGAGCCTACAATGAGCAGTTCTTC
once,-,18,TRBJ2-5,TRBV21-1,CASSTRQVLPQSQETQYF,TGTGCCAGCAGCACCCGACAGGTCCTCCCCCAAAGCCAAGAGACCCAGTACTTC
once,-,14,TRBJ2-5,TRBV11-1,CASSLRWIGETQYF,TGTGCCAGCAGCTTGAGGTGGATAGGGGAGACCCAGTACTTC
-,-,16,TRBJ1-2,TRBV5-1,CASSLGDDITNYGYTF,TGCGCCAGCAGCTTGGGAGACGACATTACTAACTATGGCTACACCTTC
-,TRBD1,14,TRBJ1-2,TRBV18,CASSRDRESYGYTF,TGTGCCAGCTCACGAGACAGGGAAAGCTATGGCTACACCTTC
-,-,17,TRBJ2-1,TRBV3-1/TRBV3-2,CASSQDAGLAAYNEQFF,TGTGCCAGCAGCCAAGATGCAGGGCTAGCAGCCTACAATGAGCAGTTCTTC
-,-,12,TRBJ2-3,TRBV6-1,CASSEAGDTQYF,TGTGCCAGCAGTGAGGCGGGAGATACGCAGTATTTT
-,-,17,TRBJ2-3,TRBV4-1,CASSHHASQYGTDTQYF,TGCGCCAGCAGCCATCACGCATCCCAGTACGGCACAGATACGCAGTATTTT
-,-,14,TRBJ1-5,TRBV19,CASTPGGWDQPQHF,TGTGCCAGTACCCCCGGGGGATGGGATCAGCCCCAGCATTTT
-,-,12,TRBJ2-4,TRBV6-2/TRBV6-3,CASSYSGNIQYF,TGTGCCAGCAGTTACTCGGGAAACATTCAGTACTTC
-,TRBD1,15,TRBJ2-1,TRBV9,CASSPRDRPYNEQFF,TGTGCCAGCAGCCCCCGGGACAGACCCTACAATGAGCAGTTCTTC
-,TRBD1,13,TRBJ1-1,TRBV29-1,CSDYRGVNTEAFF,TGCAGCGACTACAGGGGTGTGAACACTGAAGCTTTCTTT
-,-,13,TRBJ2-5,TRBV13,CASSFEQQETQYF,TGTGCCAGCAGCTTCGAACAGCAAGAGACCCAGTACTTC
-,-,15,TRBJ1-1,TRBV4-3,CASSQELAMNTEAFF,TGCGCCAGCAGCCAAGAACTAGCAATGAACACTGAAGCTTTCTTT
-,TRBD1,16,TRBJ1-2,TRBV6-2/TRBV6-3,CASSSPHRGPNYGYTF,TGTGCCAGCAGCTCGCCCCACAGGGGCCCCAACTATGGCTACACCTTC
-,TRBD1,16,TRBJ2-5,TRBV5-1,CASSLSPSTGEETQYF,TGCGCCAGCAGCTTATCTCCTTCGACAGGGGAGGAAACCCAGTACTTC
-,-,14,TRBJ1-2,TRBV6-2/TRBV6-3,CASSNPVGGYGYTF,TGTGCCAGCAGCAATCCAGTCGGGGGGTATGGCTACACCTTC
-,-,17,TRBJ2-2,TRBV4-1,CASSRMTPGGNTGELFF,TGCGCCAGCAGCCGGATGACACCTGGGGGCAACACCGGGGAGCTGTTTTTT
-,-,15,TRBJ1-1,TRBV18,CASSPHTGFDTEAFF,TGTGCCAGCTCACCACACACAGGGTTCGACACTGAAGCTTTCTTT
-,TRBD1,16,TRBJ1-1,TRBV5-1,CASSYSTGPGNTEAFF,TGCGCCAGCAGTTATTCGACAGGGCCGGGAAACACTGAAGCTTTCTTT
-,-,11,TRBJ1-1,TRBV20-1,CSAKVNTEAFF,TGCAGTGCTAAAGTGAACACTGAAGCTTTCTTT
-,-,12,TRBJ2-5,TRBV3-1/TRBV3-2,CASSQVLTIQYF,TGTGCCAGCAGCCAAGTTTTGACTATCCAGTACTTC
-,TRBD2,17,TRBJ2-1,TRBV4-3,CASSQSIAGESYNEQFF,TGCGCCAGCAGCCAGTCCATAGCGGGGGAATCCTACAATGAGCAGTTCTTC
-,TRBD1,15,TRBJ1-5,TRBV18,CASSPGTGTGQPQHF,TGTGCCAGCTCACCCGGGACAGGGACTGGTCAGCCCCAGCATTTT
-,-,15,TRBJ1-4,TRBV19,CASSASGPDSGKLFF,TGTGCCAGTAGTGCGTCGGGACCGGATTCTGGAAAACTGTTTTTT
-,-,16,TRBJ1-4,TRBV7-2,CASSSRGRVSHEKLFF,TGTGCCAGCAGCTCCCGGGGCAGGGTCAGTCATGAAAAACTGTTTTTT
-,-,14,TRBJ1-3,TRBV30,CAWSVAGHGNTIYF,TGTGCCTGGAGTGTGGCAGGGCACGGAAACACCATATATTTT
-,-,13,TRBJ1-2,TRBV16,CASSQLGKHGYTF,TGTGCCAGCAGCCAATTGGGGAAGCATGGCTACACCTTC
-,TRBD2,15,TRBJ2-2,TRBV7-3,CASSPGTGGTGELFF,TGTGCCAGCAGCCCCGGGACGGGGGGAACCGGGGAGCTGTTTTTT
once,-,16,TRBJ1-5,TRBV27,CASSLEGPRENQPQHF,TGTGCCAGCAGTTTAGAGGGGCCTAGGGAAAATCAGCCCCAGCATTTT
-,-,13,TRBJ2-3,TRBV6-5,CASNVGSTDTQYF,TGTGCCAGCAACGTGGGTAGCACAGATACGCAGTATTTT
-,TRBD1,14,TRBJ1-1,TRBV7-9,CASSGQGANTEAFF,TGTGCCAGCAGCGGGCAGGGGGCGAACACTGAAGCTTTCTTT
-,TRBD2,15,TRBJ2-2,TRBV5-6,CASSLGGGPTGELFF,TGTGCCAGCAGCTTGGGCGGGGGTCCTACCGGGGAGCTGTTTTTT
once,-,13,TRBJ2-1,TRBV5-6,CASSGDSRYEQFF,TGTGCCAGCAGCGGGGACTCCCGTTATGAGCAGTTCTTC
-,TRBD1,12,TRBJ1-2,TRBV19,CASSTGGRGYTF,TGTGCCAGTAGTACAGGGGGTCGTGGCTACACCTTC
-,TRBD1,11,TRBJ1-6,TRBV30,CAWSVQGSLHF,TGTGCCTGGAGTGTACAGGGGTCTCTCCACTTT
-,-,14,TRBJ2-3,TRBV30,CAFTPGHRTDTQYF,TGTGCCTTCACCCCTGGACATCGCACAGATACGCAGTATTTT
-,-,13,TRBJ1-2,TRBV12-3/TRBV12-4,CASSFTGDYGYTF,TGTGCCAGCAGTTTCACGGGGGACTATGGCTACACCTTC
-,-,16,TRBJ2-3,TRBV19,CASRVGQGLNTDTQYF,TGTGCCAGTAGAGTCGGTCAGGGGTTGAACACAGATACGCAGTATTTT
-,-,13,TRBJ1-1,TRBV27,CASSTTGNAEAFF,TGTGCCAGCAGTACAACAGGGAACGCTGAAGCTTTCTTT
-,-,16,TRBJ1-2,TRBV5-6,CASSLLWDFINYGYTF,TGTGCCAGCAGCTTACTGTGGGACTTTATTAACTATGGCTACACCTTC
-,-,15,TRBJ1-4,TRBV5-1,CASSLGHSTNEKLFF,TGCGCCAGCAGCTTGGGACATTCAACTAATGAAAAACTGTTTTTT
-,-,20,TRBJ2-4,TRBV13,CASSPSLTPGTPTAKNIQYF,TGTGCCAGCAGCCCAAGCTTGACCCCAGGGACCCCAACGGCCAAAAACATTCAGTACTTC
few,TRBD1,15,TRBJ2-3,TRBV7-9,CASSYTGGSTDTQYF,TGTGCCAGCAGCTATACAGGGGGTAGCACAGATACGCAGTATTTT
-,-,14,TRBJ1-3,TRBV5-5,CASSVPGSGNTIYF,TGTGCCAGCTCAGTCCCTGGGTCTGGAAACACCATATATTTT
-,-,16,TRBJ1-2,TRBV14,CASSHKRGSGMDGYTF,TGTGCCAGCAGCCACAAGCGAGGTTCGGGGATGGATGGCTACACCTTC
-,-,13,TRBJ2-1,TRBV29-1,CSVVPGWINEQFF,TGCAGCGTTGTGCCAGGGTGGATCAATGAGCAGTTCTTC
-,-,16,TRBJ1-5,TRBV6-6,CASRSAFRDNDQPQHF,TGTGCCAGCAGGTCCGCTTTCCGGGACAACGATCAGCCCCAGCATTTT
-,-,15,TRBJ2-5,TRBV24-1,CATSDWAGTQETQYF,TGTGCCACCAGTGATTGGGCAGGTACCCAAGAGACCCAGTACTTC
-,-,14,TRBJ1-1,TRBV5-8,CASSLISGPREAFF,TGTGCCAGCAGCTTGATTTCAGGACCCAGGGAAGCTTTCTTT